These 15 T cell receptor beta chains came from one sample sequenced in a study of shared clonotypes between healthy human individuals (TCRdb year 2020). The library was made by the immunoSEQ multiplex PCR assay. TCRdb carries this immuneACCESS record with in-frame sequences only. Its versions omit some clonotypes, under half of them owing to an unresolved V gene in the studies checked, with the rest unexplained. This sample holds 2,100,000 or so clones; approximately 96% were observed only once. Jointly, the top ten make up more than 0.1% of the sample. The sequenced sample consisted of naive CD4+ T cells sorted from blood. The cell subset or site label of this sample denotes: CD45RA+ positively selected. The receptors come from a man in his late teens or twenties in good health.

The gene calls are TRBV19 and TRBJ1-2; D unresolved. The ends were cut back, 3 bases at V and 0 bases at J, with 11 bases in the middle. The CDR3 consists of 15 residues. Looked up from germline, CDR1 is LNHDA and CDR2 is SQIVND (reference sequence). The CDR3 loop reads CASSIRNKSNYGYTF. Written as DNA, the CDR3 is TGTGCCAGTAGTATCCGGAACAAATCTAACTATGGCTACACCTTC. Variable domain in full (rest from reference TRBV19 and TRBJ1-2): DGGITQSPKYLFRKEGQNVTLSCEQNLNHDAMYWYRQDPGQGLRLIYYSQIVNDFQKGDIAEGYSVSREKKESFPLTVTSAQKNPTAFYLCASSIRNKSNYGYTFGSGTRLTVV.

V usage is TRBV18 and J usage is TRBJ2-7; 7 bases match TRBD1. Germline CDR1 and CDR2: KGHSH and LQKENI. The CDR3 has 13 residues. With V trimmed by 6 bases and J by 6 bases, 8 bases remained unmatched. The CDR3 protein is CASSAPGTAEQYF. The DNA for the CDR3 is TGTGCCAGCTCCGCTCCCGGGACAGCCGAGCAGTACTTC.

The sample holds a few counts of this clone. The chain recombines TRBV28 with TRBJ1-5; a weak D match, TRBD1 (5 bases). This CDR3 comprises 12 residues. Germline lookup yields CDR1 MDHEN and CDR2 SYDVKM. The V gene lost 6 bases and the J gene lost 6 bases, with 9 bases spanning the gap. The DNA for the CDR3 is TGTGCCAGCAGGGGGCCGGTTCAGCCCCAGCATTTT. Translation gives CASRGPVQPQHF.

About this clone itself: Other nucleotide sequences from this sample produce the same CDR3. The V and J genes are TRBV7-9 and TRBJ2-1, with D possibly matching TRBD2 (6 bases). Looked up from germline, CDR1 is SEHNR and CDR2 is FQNEAQ (reference sequence). The CDR3 covers 12 residues. Trimming left V 5 bases short and J 7 bases short, with 9 bases between. The CDR3 is CASSPRENEQFF. DNA of the CDR3: TGTGCCAGCAGCCCCCGGGAGAATGAGCAGTTCTTC.

For the CDR3, the DNA is TGTGCCAGCAGTGCGACAGCGTACGAGCAGTACTTC. This gives the protein CASSATAYEQYF. This chain connects TRBV2 to TRBJ2-7; maybe TRBD1 (5 bases). From germline, CDR1 is SNHLY and CDR2 FYNNEI. The CDR3 has 12 residues. Trimming pared 4 bases from V and 4 bases from J, leaving 8 bases between.

The J gene is TRBJ1-6, the V gene TRBV10-3; D not resolved. CDR3 size: 15 residues. Trimming took off 4 bases at V and 8 bases at J, with 15 bases between the two ends. Germline lookup yields CDR1 ENHRY and CDR2 SYGVKD. The chain's CDR3 is CAISGGSADYSPLHF. The CDR3 coding sequence is TGTGCCATCAGTGGTGGGTCGGCAGACTATTCACCCCTCCACTTT.

The chain combines TRBV28 with TRBJ2-5; D uncertain. The ends were cut back, 4 bases at V and 0 bases at J, with 3 bases in the middle. Germline-derived CDR1 and CDR2 are MDHEN and SYDVKM. This CDR3 is 12 amino acids long. This chain's CDR3 is CASSYDQETQYF. The CDR3 DNA is TGTGCCAGCAGTTACGACCAAGAGACCCAGTACTTC.

This rearrangement joins TRBV6-1 to TRBJ1-1; D ambiguous. This CDR3 spans 13 amino acids. Germline CDR1 MNHNS, CDR2 SASEGT. Trimming shortened V by 4 bases and J by 5 bases, and 11 bases separated the two germline ends. CDR3 sequence reads: CASSAPLRTEAFF. The DNA for the CDR3 is TGTGCCAGCAGTGCCCCTCTCCGGACTGAAGCTTTCTTT.

The chain joins TRBV28 to TRBJ1-4; 7 bases are shared with TRBD1. The CDR3 has 15 amino acids. Germline-derived CDR1 and CDR2 are MDHEN and SYDVKM. V dropped 3 bases and J dropped 7; count of bases not matched to a gene: 8. The CDR3 region is CASSLSTGTGEKLFF. The CDR3 DNA is TGTGCCAGCAGTTTGTCGACAGGGACGGGTGAAAAACTGTTTTTT.

The V and J genes are TRBV11-2 and TRBJ1-2; D is unclear. The CDR3 consists of 17 residues. CDR1 and CDR2 from the germline V gene are SGHAT and FQNNGV. V lost 2 bases and J 0 bases, leaving 16 bases between the germline ends. This CDR3 reads CASSLQSGTATNYGYTF. Written as DNA, the CDR3 is TGTGCCAGCAGCTTACAAAGCGGCACCGCAACTAACTATGGCTACACCTTC.

Here the CDR3 reads CASSQVLSPGTEKLFF. The CDR3, as DNA: TGCGCCAGCAGCCAGGTGCTCAGCCCTGGAACTGAAAAACTGTTTTTT. The chain employs TRBV4-1 and TRBJ1-4; D is unresolved. This CDR3 has 16 residues. Trimming took 3 bases from V and 7 from J, leaving 18 bases between them. Germline CDR1 reads MGHRA; CDR2 reads YSYEKL.

The chain couples TRBV5-1 to TRBJ2-1; weak D call: TRBD1 (6 bases). In germline, CDR1 is SGHRS, CDR2 YFSETQ. This CDR3 contains 14 residues. V was shortened by 4 bases and J by 2 bases, with 10 bases between the two germline ends. CDR3 protein: CASSTRTAYNEQFF. The CDR3 DNA is TGCGCCAGCAGCACGAGGACAGCCTACAATGAGCAGTTCTTC.

The chain employs TRBV14 and TRBJ1-2; no clear D. CDR1 and CDR2 (germline): SGHDN, FVKESK. Trimming left V 1 base short and J 0 bases short, with 9 bases between. The CDR3 loop spans 15 amino acids. The DNA of the CDR3 is TGTGCCAGCAGCCAAGTTCCGGGAGCTAACTATGGCTACACCTTC. Its translation is CASSQVPGANYGYTF.

This chain links TRBV14 with TRBJ1-6; D uncertain. Germline-derived CDR1 and CDR2 are SGHDN and FVKESK. Trimming stripped 1 base from V and 8 bases from J, with 6 bases between. There are 13 residues in the CDR3. The CDR3 region has the DNA TGTGCCAGCAGCCAAGTCGGCCATTCACCCCTCCACTTT. Protein sequence: CASSQVGHSPLHF.

V is TRBV2 and J is TRBJ1-5, with a tentative D call TRBD1 (5 bases). Looked up from germline, CDR1 is SNHLY and CDR2 is FYNNEI. V lost 5 bases, J lost 1 base, and 9 bases lay in between. The CDR3 contains 14 residues. As DNA, the CDR3 is TGTGCCAGCAGTTCCGGACAAAGCAATCAGCCCCAGCATTTT. Residues: CASSSGQSNQPQHF.